This T cell receptor beta chain comes out of a study of shared clonotypes between healthy human individuals. A CD45RA+ naive subset and a CD45RA-negative memory subset were split from CD4+ cells. This clone was recorded once. Its antigen is still unknown. Researchers ran the assay at a deep level. Authors' processing steps: There were no quality scores in the junction-only immunoSEQ sequences, so filtering differed. Assay used: immunoSEQ multiplex PCR; TCRdb lists only in-frame clones, some missing. V and J calls and clone size are given by that table; D and trimming were obtained from the DNA. The sample has 2 million to 2.5 million clones; under 95% are singletons. The CDR3 totals 17 residues. V shed 4 bases and J shed 1 base, with 16 bases lying between them. Germline CDR1 and CDR2: MDHEN and SYDVKM. Study observations and caveats: There were few donors, and this limited the genetic and exposure-history diversity represented.

This sequence originates from a young man in good health. Some clones in this sample may be carry-over from other donors' samples. What was sequenced was naive CD4+ T cells from PBMCs. Noted subset: CD45RA+ positively selected. The chain links TRBV28 to TRBJ2-2; D possibly corresponds to TRBD1 (6 bases). For the CDR3, the DNA is TGTGCCAGCAGTTCGAACCACTTAGGGGGGAACACCGGGGAGCTGTTTTTT. Translated: CASSSNHLGGNTGELFF.